The 21 T cell receptor beta chains below come from one sample, sequenced in a study of early stage breast cancer tumors. The repertoire was sequenced with immunoSEQ multiplex PCR; TCRdb's copy has only in-frame clones and lacks some. The sample shows 50,000 to 75,000 clones, over 60% of them seen only once. Sequenced material: blood. The receptors originated from a person aged 25 to 39 with breast cancer.

The J gene is TRBJ1-1, the V gene TRBV5-4; 8 bases fit TRBD1. CDR1 and CDR2 (germline): SGHNT, YYREEE (reference sequence). V lost 4 bases to trimming and J lost 1 base; unmatched junction nucleotides: 6. This CDR3 comprises 15 residues. The CDR3 DNA reads TGTGCCAGCAGCCCTCGAACAGGGGGGAACACTGAAGCTTTCTTT. This codes for CASSPRTGGNTEAFF.

Only a few counts were recorded for this clone. The chain has TRBV6-6 and TRBJ1-5; 9 nucleotides align to TRBD1. The CDR3 contains 14 residues. The J segment lost 2 bases and the V segment lost 6 bases, leaving 2 bases of the junction unmatched. CDR1 MNHNY and CDR2 SVGAGI come from the germline V gene (reference sequence). This chain's CDR3 is CASSGQGRNQPQHF. As DNA, the CDR3 is TGTGCCAGCAGCGGACAGGGGCGCAATCAGCCCCAGCATTTT.

The chain has TRBV19 and TRBJ2-7; D possibly corresponds to TRBD1 (6 bases). The V and J ends lost 1 base and 2 bases respectively, with 9 bases between them. Germline values: CDR1 LNHDA, CDR2 SQIVND (reference sequence). The CDR3 is made up of 14 amino acids. CDR3 in amino acids: CASSIGTAAYEQYF. The CDR3 nucleotides read TGTGCCAGTAGTATAGGGACAGCAGCCTACGAGCAGTACTTC. The variable domain in full, completed from reference TRBV19 and TRBJ2-7, reads DGGITQSPKYLFRKEGQNVTLSCEQNLNHDAMYWYRQDPGQGLRLIYYSQIVNDFQKGDIAEGYSVSREKKESFPLTVTSAQKNPTAFYLCASSIGTAAYEQYFGPGTRLTVT.

The genes are TRBV28 and TRBJ1-1, with 9 bases aligning to TRBD1. The J segment lost 7 bases and the V segment lost 6 bases, leaving 12 bases of the junction unmatched. Germline V gene lookup returns CDR1 MDHEN and CDR2 SYDVKM. CDR3 length: 15 amino acids. The CDR3 DNA sequence: TGTGCCAGCAGCGCAGGGTCACAGGGGGCCGATGAAGCTTTCTTT. This codes for CASSAGSQGADEAFF.

The chain recombines TRBV12-5 with TRBJ1-2, with D hard to call. V was clipped by 1 base and J by 0 bases, with 3 bases between them. CDR1 and CDR2 from the germline V gene are LGHNT and FRNRAP. There are 13 residues in the CDR3. The CDR3 loop reads CASGLGANYGYTF. The DNA for the CDR3 is TGTGCTAGTGGTTTGGGAGCTAACTATGGCTACACCTTC.

The chain has TRBV5-6 and TRBJ2-5, with 12 bases lining up with TRBD2. Trimming took 1 base from V and 5 from J; bases not matched to a gene: 6. The CDR3 is 16 amino acids. Germline CDR1 and CDR2: SGHDT and YYEEEE. The CDR3 protein is CASSLMTSGSGETQYF. CDR3 nucleotides: TGTGCCAGCAGCTTGATGACTAGCGGGAGTGGGGAGACCCAGTACTTC.

This clone was recorded once. The rearrangement joins TRBV19 to TRBJ1-1; D is undetermined. V was cut by 2 bases and J by 8 bases, with 21 bases left in between. From germline, CDR1 is LNHDA and CDR2 SQIVND (reference sequence). CDR3 length: 16 amino acids. The CDR3 sequence: CASSISTRGTGLEAFF. The CDR3 DNA is TGTGCCAGTAGTATATCTACCCGGGGTACTGGCTTGGAAGCTTTCTTT.

V gene TRBV25-1 combines with J gene TRBJ1-4; 8 nucleotides align to TRBD1. CDR1 is MGHDK, CDR2 SYGVNS, per germline. This CDR3 region has 16 residues. J lost 11 bases, V lost 4 bases, and 15 bases had no gene match. The DNA of the CDR3 is TGTGCCAGCAGTGCCCCTTCTCAGGGGGCAACAGTGAAACTGTTTTTT. It translates to CASSAPSQGATVKLFF.

The V and J genes are TRBV2 and TRBJ2-7; D tentatively fits TRBD1 or TRBD2 (6 bases each). The germline V and J ends were trimmed by 8 bases and 0 bases, with 11 bases remaining between them. Germline V gene lookup returns CDR1 SNHLY and CDR2 FYNNEI. The length of the CDR3 is 13 residues. CDR3 in amino acids: CASQGTLSYEQYF. CDR3 bases: TGTGCCAGCCAGGGGACTCTCTCCTACGAGCAGTACTTC.

The chain recombines TRBV5-4 with TRBJ2-7; 9 positions match TRBD1. Losses at the gene ends were 3 bases for V and 3 bases for J; bases not matched to a gene: 4. The CDR3 is 14 residues long. The V gene's germline CDR1 is SGHNT and CDR2 YYREEE (reference sequence). The CDR3 coding sequence is TGTGCCAGCAGCTCTCGGGACAGGGTCTACGAGCAGTACTTC. This encodes CASSSRDRVYEQYF. The full variable domain, rest sourced from reference TRBV5-4 and TRBJ2-7, is ETGVTQSPTHLIKTRGQQVTLRCSSQSGHNTVSWYQQALGQGPQFIFQYYREEENGRGNFPPRFSGLQFPNYSSELNVNALELDDSALYLCASSSRDRVYEQYFGPGTRLTVT.

The chain uses TRBV5-6 and TRBJ2-1, with 11 bases identical to TRBD1. The junction had 13 bases not matched to a gene; V was cut back by 7 bases and J by 7 bases. The CDR3 is 16 amino acids. Germline lookup yields CDR1 SGHDT and CDR2 YYEEEE. The CDR3 sequence is CASARVSGTGGNEQFF. The CDR3 DNA follows: TGTGCCAGCGCCCGTGTTTCCGGGACAGGGGGTAATGAGCAGTTCTTC.

The V call is TRBV6-5, the J call TRBJ1-2; 7 positions match TRBD1. The CDR3 covers 14 residues. Germline V gene data show CDR1 as MNHEY and CDR2 as SVGAGI. V dropped 6 bases and J dropped 5; count of bases not matched to a gene: 9. As DNA, the CDR3 is TGTGCCAGCAGGAACTCTGGCAGGGGGTATGGCTACACCTTC. This sequence encodes CASRNSGRGYGYTF.

CDR3 DNA: TGTGCCAGCAGCGCGGACTTTTTCTCGACCGGGGAGCTGTTTTTT. As protein: CASSADFFSTGELFF. V and J are TRBV9 and TRBJ2-2; D is perhaps TRBD2 (5 bases). The CDR3 loop spans 15 amino acids. The V end lost 3 bases, the J end lost 5 bases, and 14 bases lay between the germline ends. CDR1 is SGDLS, CDR2 YYNGEE, per germline.

The chain employs TRBV7-9 and TRBJ2-7; D may be TRBD2 (6 bases). With 3 bases removed from V and 5 bases from J, the gap between germline ends came to 14 bases. The germline V gene encodes CDR1 SEHNR and CDR2 FQNEAQ (reference sequence). The CDR3 covers 14 residues. CDR3 bases: TGTGCCAGCAGCTTTCCCGGGAGTACCCACGAGCAGTACTTC. It translates to CASSFPGSTHEQYF.

The rearrangement links TRBV11-2 to TRBJ2-1; weak D call: TRBD1 (6 bases). Per germline, CDR1 SGHAT and CDR2 FQNNGV. V gave up 1 base and J gave up 4 bases, with 11 bases separating them. The CDR3 contains 15 residues. The CDR3 DNA reads as TGTGCCAGCAGCTTAGTTCCGGGACAATACAATGAGCAGTTCTTC. Translated: CASSLVPGQYNEQFF. Variable domain in full (rest from reference TRBV11-2 and TRBJ2-1): EAGVAQSPRYKIIEKRQSVAFWCNPISGHATLYWYQQILGQGPKLLIQFQNNGVVDDSQLPKDRFSAERLKGVDSTLKIQPAKLEDSAVYLCASSLVPGQYNEQFFGPGTRLTVL.

The rearrangement joins TRBV27 to TRBJ1-4, with no clear D. The CDR3 totals 13 residues. The germline V gene encodes CDR1 MNHEY and CDR2 SMNVEV (reference sequence). V lost 6 bases, J lost 8 bases, and 13 bases lay in between. CDR3 amino acids: CASSMLSGEKLFF. In nucleotides, the CDR3 is TGTGCCAGCAGCATGCTAAGCGGGGAAAAACTGTTTTTT.

The chain employs TRBV18 and TRBJ2-1; a possible D gene is TRBD1 (6 bases). Trimming removed 3 bases at V and 1 base at J, with 16 bases between. Germline V lookup: CDR1 KGHSH, CDR2 LQKENI. The CDR3 has 17 amino acids. The CDR3 coding sequence is TGTGCCAGCTCACCGACCCCCGGGACACCTTCCTACAATGAGCAGTTCTTC. As protein: CASSPTPGTPSYNEQFF.

This chain joins TRBV5-6 and TRBJ1-2; TRBD1 agrees at 7 bases. The CDR3 spans 14 residues. In germline, CDR1 is SGHDT, CDR2 YYEEEE. V was clipped by 2 bases and J by 5 bases; unmatched bases: 6. The CDR3 sequence: CASSFQTGRYGYTF. The CDR3 DNA reads as TGTGCCAGCAGCTTTCAGACAGGGAGATATGGCTACACCTTC.

V and J are TRBV7-2 and TRBJ2-7; maybe TRBD2 (6 bases). The V and J ends lost 7 bases and 1 base respectively, with 11 bases between them. This CDR3 region has 13 residues. In germline, CDR1 is SGHTA, CDR2 FQGNSA. The CDR3 here is CASTLGGSYEQYF. DNA of the CDR3: TGTGCCAGCACCCTGGGGGGATCCTACGAGCAGTACTTC. The full variable domain, completed using reference TRBV7-2 and TRBJ2-7, is GAGVSQSPSNKVTEKGKDVELRCDPISGHTALYWYRQSLGQGLEFLIYFQGNSAPDKSGLPSDRFSAERTGGSVSTLTIQRTQQEDSAVYLCASTLGGSYEQYFGPGTRLTVT.

The chain couples TRBV9 to TRBJ2-1; 12 nucleotides line up with TRBD2. The CDR3 runs 13 residues. Per the germline V gene, CDR1 is SGDLS and CDR2 is YYNGEE. V gave up 5 bases and J gave up 9 bases; unmatched junction bases: 3. Here the CDR3 DNA reads TGTGCCAGCAGTCTAGCGGGAGGGCTTGAGCAGTTCTTC. Protein product: CASSLAGGLEQFF.

The chain couples TRBV27 to TRBJ1-1; 9 bases match TRBD1. CDR3 length: 14 residues. Germline CDR1 reads MNHEY; CDR2 reads SMNVEV (reference sequence). Trimming took 8 bases from V and 1 from J; bases not matched to a gene: 5. CDR3 residues: CASRGQGPNTEAFF. CDR3 coding DNA: TGTGCCAGCCGGGGACAGGGACCGAACACTGAAGCTTTCTTT.